The rows below give T cell receptor beta chains drawn from one sample of a study of shared clonotypes between healthy human individuals. The method was immunoSEQ multiplex PCR; TCRdb's version includes in-frame clones alone and lacks a portion of them. In the table there are a few million clones, about 92% of which are singletons. The specimen sequenced was naive CD4+ T cells sorted from blood. The source of these receptors is a man aged 18 to 30 in good health. Both conserved end residues are trimmed from each CDR3. Fields, in order: V gene, J gene, CDR3 protein.

TRBV18	TRBJ1-1	ASSLRFFGINGTEAF
TRBV10-3	TRBJ1-5	AISLQGDQPQH
TRBV6-1	TRBJ2-3	ASSRYRDTQY
TRBV5-5	TRBJ1-1	ASSFGQDSGAF
TRBV19	TRBJ2-1	ASSIVEAGGNEQF
TRBV6-1	TRBJ1-5	ASSEASRVQPQH
TRBV7-8	TRBJ2-5	ASSLERGGPETQY
TRBV7-2	TRBJ2-7	ASASTGVGPYEQY
TRBV7-6	TRBJ1-6	ASSPVAAHSSYNSPLH
TRBV7-3	TRBJ2-5	ASSFTSSRETQY
TRBV6-1	TRBJ1-5	ASSDQPINQPQH
TRBV29-1	TRBJ1-2	SVESVAGYT
TRBV28	TRBJ1-1	ASSTGGSFRTEAF
TRBV10-1	TRBJ1-2	ASSGTGSYGYT
TRBV10-3	TRBJ1-5	AISNRGEGQPQH
TRBV28	TRBJ2-4	ASSLAKNIQY
TRBV2	TRBJ1-2	ASSEVRPEYGYT
TRBV7-8	TRBJ2-7	ASSLRGTIRIYEQY
TRBV9	TRBJ1-2	ASSVGGTANTGYGYT
TRBV7-5	TRBJ2-7	ARRPRDVSSYEQY
TRBV28	TRBJ1-1	ASSRQGTGEAF
TRBV10-3	TRBJ1-5	AISQGGPNQPQH
TRBV5-1	TRBJ1-3	ASSPPEGLGNTIY
TRBV20-1	TRBJ2-7	SVPTYYEQY
TRBV5-6	TRBJ2-7	ASSPLDRGHYEQY
TRBV5-6	TRBJ1-4	ASSLAGTGLEKLF